Listed here is a single T cell receptor (beta chain). The antigen is unknown. This entry is derived from a study of T cell responses to AZD1222 COVID-19 vaccine. General study points: Among spike-specific TCRs, nearly half reportedly target unmutated variant regions. Compared with day 0, the breadth and depth of the Spike-specific TCR repertoire rose significantly after two doses of AZD1222.

Method: immunoSEQ multiplex PCR; TCRdb's copy keeps in-frame clones and lacks some. The sample has approximately 120,000 clones, roughly 84% seen once. The CDR3 totals 15 residues. V was cut by 1 base and J by 0 bases, with 10 bases left in between. Germline CDR1 reads SGHNT; CDR2 reads YYREEE (reference sequence). This sequence joins TRBV5-4 and TRBJ1-2, with D possibly TRBD1 on 6 matching bases. The TCR sequence derives from an adult in good health. Sample: peripheral blood, taken on day 0 of AZD1222 vaccination. The CDR3 nucleotides read TGTGCCAGCAGCTTGAGGGGGGCGTCTAACTATGGCTACACCTTC. Amino acid sequence: CASSLRGASNYGYTF.